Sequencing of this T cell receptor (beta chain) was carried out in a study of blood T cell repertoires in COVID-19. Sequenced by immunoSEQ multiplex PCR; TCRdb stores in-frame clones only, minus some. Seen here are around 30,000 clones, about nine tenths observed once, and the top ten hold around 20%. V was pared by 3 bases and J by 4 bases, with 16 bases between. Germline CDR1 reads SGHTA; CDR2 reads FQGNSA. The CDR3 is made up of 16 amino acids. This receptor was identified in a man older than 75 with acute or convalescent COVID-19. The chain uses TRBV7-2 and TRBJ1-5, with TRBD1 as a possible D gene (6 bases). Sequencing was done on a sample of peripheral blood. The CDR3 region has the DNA TGTGCCAGCAGCTTGCATTACAGGGCAGGGAATCAGCCCCAGCATTTT. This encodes CASSLHYRAGNQPQHF.